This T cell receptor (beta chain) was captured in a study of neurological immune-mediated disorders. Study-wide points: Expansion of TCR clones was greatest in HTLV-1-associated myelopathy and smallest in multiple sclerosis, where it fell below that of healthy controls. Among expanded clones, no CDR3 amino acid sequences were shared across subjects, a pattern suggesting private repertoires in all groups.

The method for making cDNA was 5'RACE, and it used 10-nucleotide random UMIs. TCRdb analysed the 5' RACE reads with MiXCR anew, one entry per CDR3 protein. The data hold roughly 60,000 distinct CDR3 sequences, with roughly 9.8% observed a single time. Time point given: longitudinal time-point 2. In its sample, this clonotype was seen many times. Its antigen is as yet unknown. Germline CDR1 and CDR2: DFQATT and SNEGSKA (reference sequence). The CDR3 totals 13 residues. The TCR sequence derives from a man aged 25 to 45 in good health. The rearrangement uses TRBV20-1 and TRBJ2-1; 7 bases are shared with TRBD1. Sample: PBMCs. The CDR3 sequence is CRALRGLSNEQFF. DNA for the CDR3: TGCAGAGCCTTGAGGGGGCTTAGTAATGAGCAGTTCTTC.